This T cell receptor (beta chain) was captured in a study of blood T cell repertoires in COVID-19. Study in general: Whether acute or convalescent, the COVID-19 samples came from the United States, Italy and Spain. T cells, B-cell-depleted T cells, or PBMCs provided the cDNA or gDNA that served as material.

Original processing methods: Scientists estimated how many nucleated cells there were by amplifying reference gene primers. Using immunoSEQ multiplex PCR, the repertoire was profiled, and TCRdb retains in-frame clones only, with some absent. From that table come the V and J calls and clone size; the DNA was used to work out D and trimming. In the table there are a few hundred thousand clones, around 90% of which are singletons. One Seattle source followed patients from active infection through their disease course. Looked up from germline, CDR1 is SGHRS and CDR2 is YFSETQ. The CDR3 loop spans 14 amino acids. V lost 2 bases and J lost 5, with 12 bases in between.

This chain links TRBV5-1 with TRBJ2-3, with TRBD2 as a possible D gene (5 bases). The sequencing input was peripheral blood. This clonotype originated in a woman between 55 and 75 years old with COVID-19, enrolled during active disease. CDR3 in amino acids: CASSLREKRDTQYF. The CDR3 DNA is TGCGCCAGCAGCTTAAGGGAGAAGAGAGATACGCAGTATTTT. Supplemented by reference TRBV5-1 and TRBJ2-3, the full variable domain reads KAGVTQTPRYLIKTRGQQVTLSCSPISGHRSVSWYQQTPGQGLQFLFEYFSETQRNKGNFPGRFSGRQFSNSRSEMNVSTLELGDSALYLCASSLREKRDTQYFGPGTRLTVL.